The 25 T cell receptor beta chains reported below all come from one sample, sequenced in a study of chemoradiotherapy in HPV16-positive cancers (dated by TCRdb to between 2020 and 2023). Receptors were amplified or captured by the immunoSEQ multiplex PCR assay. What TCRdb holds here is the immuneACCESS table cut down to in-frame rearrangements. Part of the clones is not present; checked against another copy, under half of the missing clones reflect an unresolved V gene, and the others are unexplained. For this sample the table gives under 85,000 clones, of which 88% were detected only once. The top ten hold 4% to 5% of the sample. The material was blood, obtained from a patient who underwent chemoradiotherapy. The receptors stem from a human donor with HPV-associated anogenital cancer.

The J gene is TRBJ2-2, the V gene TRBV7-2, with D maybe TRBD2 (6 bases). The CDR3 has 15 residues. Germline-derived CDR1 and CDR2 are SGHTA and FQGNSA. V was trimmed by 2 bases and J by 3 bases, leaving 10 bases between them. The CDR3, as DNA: TGTGCCAGCAGCTTATACGGGAGAGACACCGGGGAGCTGTTTTTT. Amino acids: CASSLYGRDTGELFF.

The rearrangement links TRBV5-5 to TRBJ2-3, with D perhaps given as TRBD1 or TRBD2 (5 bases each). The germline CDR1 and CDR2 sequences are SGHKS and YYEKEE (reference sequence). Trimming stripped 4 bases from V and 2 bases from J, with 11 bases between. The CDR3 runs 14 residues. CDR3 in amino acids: CASSATGATDTQYF. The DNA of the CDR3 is TGTGCCAGCAGCGCGACCGGGGCCACAGATACGCAGTATTTT. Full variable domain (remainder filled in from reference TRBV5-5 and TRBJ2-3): DAGVTQSPTHLIKTRGQQVTLRCSPISGHKSVSWYQQVLGQGPQFIFQYYEKEERGRGNFPDRFSARQFPNYSSELNVNALLLGDSALYLCASSATGATDTQYFGPGTRLTVL.

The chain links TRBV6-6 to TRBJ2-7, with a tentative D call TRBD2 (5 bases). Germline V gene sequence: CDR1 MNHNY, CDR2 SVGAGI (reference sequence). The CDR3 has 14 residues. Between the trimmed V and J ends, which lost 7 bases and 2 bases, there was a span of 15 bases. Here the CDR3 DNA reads TGTGCCAGCACAGACACGCGGGTAGCCTACGAGCAGTACTTC. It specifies CASTDTRVAYEQYF.

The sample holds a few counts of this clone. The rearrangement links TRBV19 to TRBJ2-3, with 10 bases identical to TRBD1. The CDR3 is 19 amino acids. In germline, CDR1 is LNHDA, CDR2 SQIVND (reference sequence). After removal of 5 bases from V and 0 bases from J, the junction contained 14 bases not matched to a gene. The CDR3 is CASSAPRSGGQGSTDTQYF. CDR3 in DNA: TGTGCCAGTAGTGCGCCCCGGTCTGGGGGACAGGGGAGCACAGATACGCAGTATTTT.

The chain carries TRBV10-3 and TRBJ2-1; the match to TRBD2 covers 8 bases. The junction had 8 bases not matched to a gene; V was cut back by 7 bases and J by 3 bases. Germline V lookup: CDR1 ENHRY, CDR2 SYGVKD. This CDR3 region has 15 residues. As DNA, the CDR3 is TGTGCCATCAACGGACAGCGGGGGAACTACAATGAGCAGTTCTTC. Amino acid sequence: CAINGQRGNYNEQFF.

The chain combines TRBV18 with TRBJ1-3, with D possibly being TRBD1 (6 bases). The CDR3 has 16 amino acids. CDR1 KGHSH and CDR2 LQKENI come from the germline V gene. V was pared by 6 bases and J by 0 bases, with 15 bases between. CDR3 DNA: TGTGCCAGCTCGTCAGGGGTCGGGAGCTCTGGAAACACCATATATTTT. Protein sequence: CASSSGVGSSGNTIYF.

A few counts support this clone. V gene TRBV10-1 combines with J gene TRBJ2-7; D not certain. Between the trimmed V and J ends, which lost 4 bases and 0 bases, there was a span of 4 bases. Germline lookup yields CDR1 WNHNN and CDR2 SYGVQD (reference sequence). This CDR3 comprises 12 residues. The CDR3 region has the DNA TGCGCCAGCAGTGCTAGCTCCTACGAGCAGTACTTC. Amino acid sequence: CASSASSYEQYF.

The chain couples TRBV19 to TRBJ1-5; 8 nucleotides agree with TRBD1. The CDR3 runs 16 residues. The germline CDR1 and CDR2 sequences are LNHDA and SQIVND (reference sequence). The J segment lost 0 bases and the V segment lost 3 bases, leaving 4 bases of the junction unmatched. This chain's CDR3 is CASSMTDRDSNQPQHF. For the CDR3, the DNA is TGTGCCAGTAGTATGACGGACAGGGATAGCAATCAGCCCCAGCATTTT.

CDR3 sequence reads: CASSSYNQPQHF. CDR3 DNA sequence: TGTGCCAGCAGTTCTTATAATCAGCCCCAGCATTTT. This chain links TRBV6-5 with TRBJ1-5, with D hard to call. The germline CDR1 and CDR2 sequences are MNHEY and SVGAGI. V lost 4 bases and J lost 4, with 5 bases in between. The CDR3 has 12 amino acids.

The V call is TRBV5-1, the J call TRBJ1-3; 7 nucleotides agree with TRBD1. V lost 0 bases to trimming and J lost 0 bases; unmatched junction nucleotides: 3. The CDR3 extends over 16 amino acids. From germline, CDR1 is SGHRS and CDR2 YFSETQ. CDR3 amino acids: CASSLGGTASGNTIYF. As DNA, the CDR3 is TGCGCCAGCAGCTTGGGGGGGACAGCCTCTGGAAACACCATATATTTT.

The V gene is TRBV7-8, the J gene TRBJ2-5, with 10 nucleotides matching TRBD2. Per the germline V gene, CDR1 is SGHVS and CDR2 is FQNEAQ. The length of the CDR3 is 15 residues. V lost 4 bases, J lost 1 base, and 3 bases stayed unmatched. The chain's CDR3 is CASSYSGGFQETQYF. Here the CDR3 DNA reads TGTGCCAGCAGCTATAGCGGGGGGTTCCAAGAGACCCAGTACTTC.

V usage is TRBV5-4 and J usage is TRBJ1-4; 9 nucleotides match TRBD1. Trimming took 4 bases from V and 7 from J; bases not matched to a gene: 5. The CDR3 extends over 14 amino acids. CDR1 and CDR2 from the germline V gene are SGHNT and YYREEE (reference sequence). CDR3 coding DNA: TGTGCCAGCAGCAGCGGACAGGGGTCTGAAAAACTGTTTTTT. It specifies CASSSGQGSEKLFF.

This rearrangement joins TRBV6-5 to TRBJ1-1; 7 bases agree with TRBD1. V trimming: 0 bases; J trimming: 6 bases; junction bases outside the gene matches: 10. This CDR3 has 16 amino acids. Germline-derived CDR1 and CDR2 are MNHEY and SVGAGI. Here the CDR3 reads CASSYSKGQLLAEAFF. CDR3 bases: TGTGCCAGCAGTTACTCGAAGGGACAGCTGCTTGCTGAAGCTTTCTTT.

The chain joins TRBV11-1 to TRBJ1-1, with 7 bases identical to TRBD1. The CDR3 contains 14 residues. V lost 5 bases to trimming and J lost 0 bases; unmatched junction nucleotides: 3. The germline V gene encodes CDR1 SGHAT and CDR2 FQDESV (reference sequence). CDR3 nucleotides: TGTGCCAGCAGCGTCGACAGGGTGAACACTGAAGCTTTCTTT. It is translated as CASSVDRVNTEAFF. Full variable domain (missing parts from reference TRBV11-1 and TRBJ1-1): EAEVAQSPRYKITEKSQAVAFWCDPISGHATLYWYRQILGQGPELLVQFQDESVVDDSQLPKDRFSAERLKGVDSTLKIQPAELGDSAMYLCASSVDRVNTEAFFGQGTRLTVV.

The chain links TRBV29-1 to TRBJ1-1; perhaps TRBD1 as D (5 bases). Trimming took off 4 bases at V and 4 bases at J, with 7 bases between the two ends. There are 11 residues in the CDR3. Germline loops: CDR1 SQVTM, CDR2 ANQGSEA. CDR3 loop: CSVARGTEAFF. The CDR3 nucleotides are TGCAGCGTTGCGAGGGGCACTGAAGCTTTCTTT.

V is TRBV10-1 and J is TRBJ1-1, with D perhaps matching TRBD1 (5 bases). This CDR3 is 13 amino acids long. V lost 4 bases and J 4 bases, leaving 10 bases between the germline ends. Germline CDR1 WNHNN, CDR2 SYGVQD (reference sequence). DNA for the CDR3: TGCGCCAGCAGTGCGGGGACGGGCACTGAAGCTTTCTTT. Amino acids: CASSAGTGTEAFF.

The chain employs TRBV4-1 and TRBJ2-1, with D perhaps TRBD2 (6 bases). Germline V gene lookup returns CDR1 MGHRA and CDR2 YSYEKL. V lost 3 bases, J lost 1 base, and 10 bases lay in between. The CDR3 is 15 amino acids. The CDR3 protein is CASSHGGSSYNEQFF. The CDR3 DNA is TGCGCCAGCAGCCATGGAGGGTCATCCTACAATGAGCAGTTCTTC.

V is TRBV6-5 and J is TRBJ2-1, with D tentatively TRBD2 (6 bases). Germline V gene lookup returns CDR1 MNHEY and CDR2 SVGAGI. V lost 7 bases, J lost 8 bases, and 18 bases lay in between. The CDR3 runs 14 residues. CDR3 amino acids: CASKVGLAFDEQFF. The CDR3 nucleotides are TGTGCCAGCAAGGTAGGCCTAGCGTTTGATGAGCAGTTCTTC.

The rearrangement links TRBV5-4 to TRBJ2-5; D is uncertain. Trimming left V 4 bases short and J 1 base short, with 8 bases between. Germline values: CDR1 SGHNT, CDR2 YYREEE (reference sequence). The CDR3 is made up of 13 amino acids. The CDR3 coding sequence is TGTGCCAGCAGCCTTACACCCCAAGAGACCCAGTACTTC. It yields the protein CASSLTPQETQYF.

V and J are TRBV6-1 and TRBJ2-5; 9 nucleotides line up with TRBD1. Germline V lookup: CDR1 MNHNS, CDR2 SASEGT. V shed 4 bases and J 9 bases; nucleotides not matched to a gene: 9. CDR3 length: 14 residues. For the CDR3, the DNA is TGTGCCAGCAGTGTGACAGGGGGAGGGCCGGCCCAGTACTTC. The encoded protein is CASSVTGGGPAQYF.

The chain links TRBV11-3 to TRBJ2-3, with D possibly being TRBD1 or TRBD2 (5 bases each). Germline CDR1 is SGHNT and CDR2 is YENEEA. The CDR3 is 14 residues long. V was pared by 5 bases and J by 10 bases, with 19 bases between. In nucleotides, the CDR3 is TGTGCCAGCAGCAACCGGGACCCGCCCGGATCGCAGTATTTT. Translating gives CASSNRDPPGSQYF.

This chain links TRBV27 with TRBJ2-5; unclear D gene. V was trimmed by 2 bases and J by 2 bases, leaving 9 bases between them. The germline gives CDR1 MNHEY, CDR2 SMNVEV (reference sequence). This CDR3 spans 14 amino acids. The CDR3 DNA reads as TGTGCCAGCAGTTTACATCGGCTACAAGAGACCCAGTACTTC. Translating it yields CASSLHRLQETQYF.

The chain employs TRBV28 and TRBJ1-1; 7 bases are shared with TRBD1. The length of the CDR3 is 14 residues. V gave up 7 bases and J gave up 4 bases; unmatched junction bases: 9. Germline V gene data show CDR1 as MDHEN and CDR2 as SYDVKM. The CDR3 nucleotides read TGTGCCAGCATTACTCCGTCAGGGGGCACTGAAGCTTTCTTT. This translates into CASITPSGGTEAFF.

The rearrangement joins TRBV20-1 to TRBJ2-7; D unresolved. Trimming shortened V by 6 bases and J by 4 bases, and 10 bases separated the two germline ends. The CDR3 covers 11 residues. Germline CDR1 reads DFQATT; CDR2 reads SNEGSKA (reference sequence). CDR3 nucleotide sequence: TGCAGTGCCAGGTTGAATTACGAGCAGTACTTC. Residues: CSARLNYEQYF.

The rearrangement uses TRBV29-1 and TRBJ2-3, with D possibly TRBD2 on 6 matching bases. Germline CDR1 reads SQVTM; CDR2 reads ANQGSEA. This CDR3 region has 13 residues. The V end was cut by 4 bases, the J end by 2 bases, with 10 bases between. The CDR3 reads CSVGGGNTDTQYF. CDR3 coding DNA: TGCAGCGTTGGCGGCGGGAACACAGATACGCAGTATTTT.